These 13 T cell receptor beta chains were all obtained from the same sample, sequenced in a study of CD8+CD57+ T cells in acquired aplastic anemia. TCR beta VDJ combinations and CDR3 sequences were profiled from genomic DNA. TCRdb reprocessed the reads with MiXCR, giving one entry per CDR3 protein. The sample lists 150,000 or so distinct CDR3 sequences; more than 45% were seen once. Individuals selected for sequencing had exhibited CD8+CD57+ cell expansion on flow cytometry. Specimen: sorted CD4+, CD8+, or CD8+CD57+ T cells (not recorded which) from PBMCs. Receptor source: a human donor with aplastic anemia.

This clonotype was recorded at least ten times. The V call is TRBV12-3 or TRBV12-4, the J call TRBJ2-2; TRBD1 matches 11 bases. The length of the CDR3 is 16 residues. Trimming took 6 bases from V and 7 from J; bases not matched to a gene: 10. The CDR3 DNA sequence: TGTGCCAGCAGGGCTAGGACAGGGGGCTTGGACGGGGAGCTGTTTTTT. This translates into CASRARTGGLDGELFF.

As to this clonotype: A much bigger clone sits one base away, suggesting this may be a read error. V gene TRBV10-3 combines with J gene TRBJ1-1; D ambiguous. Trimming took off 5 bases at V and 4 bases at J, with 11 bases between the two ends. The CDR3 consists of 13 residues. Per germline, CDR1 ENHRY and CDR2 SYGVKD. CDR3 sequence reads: CAISFGVATEAFF. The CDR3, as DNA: TGTGCCATCAGTTTTGGGGTGGCCACTGAAGCTTTCTTT.

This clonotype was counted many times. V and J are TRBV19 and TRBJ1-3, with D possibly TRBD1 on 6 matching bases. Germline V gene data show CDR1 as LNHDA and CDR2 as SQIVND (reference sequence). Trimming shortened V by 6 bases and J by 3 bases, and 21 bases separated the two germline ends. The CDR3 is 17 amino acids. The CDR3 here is CASRERGGGIFGNTIYF. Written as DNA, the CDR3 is TGTGCCAGTAGAGAAAGGGGGGGCGGCATCTTTGGAAACACCATATATTTT.

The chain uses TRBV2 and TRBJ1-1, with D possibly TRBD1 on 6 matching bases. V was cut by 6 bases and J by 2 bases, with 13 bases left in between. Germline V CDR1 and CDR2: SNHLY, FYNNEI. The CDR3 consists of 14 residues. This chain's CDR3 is CASRPQGSNTEAFF. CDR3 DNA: TGTGCCAGCAGGCCACAGGGCTCCAACACTGAAGCTTTCTTT.

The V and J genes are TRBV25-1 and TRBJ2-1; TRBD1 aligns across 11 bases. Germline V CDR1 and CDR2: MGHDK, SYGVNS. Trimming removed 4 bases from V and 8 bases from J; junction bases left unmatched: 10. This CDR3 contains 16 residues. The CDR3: CASSALGQGARDEQFF. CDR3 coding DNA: TGTGCCAGCAGTGCTCTAGGACAGGGGGCCAGAGATGAGCAGTTCTTC.

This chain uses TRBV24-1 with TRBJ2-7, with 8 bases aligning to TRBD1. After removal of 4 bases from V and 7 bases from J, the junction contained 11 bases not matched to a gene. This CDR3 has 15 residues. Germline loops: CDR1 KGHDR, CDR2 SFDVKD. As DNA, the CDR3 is TGTGCCACCAGTGACCCAGGACAGGGTTTGGGGGAGCAGTACTTC. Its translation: CATSDPGQGLGEQYF.

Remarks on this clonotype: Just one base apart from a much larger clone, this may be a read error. CDR3 nucleotide sequence: TGTGCCCGCAGCAAGCGACAGGGAAATGAAAAACTGTTTTTT. Translated, it gives CARSKRQGNEKLFF. The rearrangement joins TRBV25-1 to TRBJ1-4; 7 nucleotides agree with TRBD1. The CDR3 is 14 residues long. Germline V lookup: CDR1 MGHDK, CDR2 SYGVNS.

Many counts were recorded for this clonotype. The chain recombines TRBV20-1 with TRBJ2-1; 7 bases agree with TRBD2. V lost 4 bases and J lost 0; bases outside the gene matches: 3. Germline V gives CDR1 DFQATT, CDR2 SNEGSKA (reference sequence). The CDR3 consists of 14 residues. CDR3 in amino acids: CSAIRTSSYNEQFF. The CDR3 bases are TGCAGTGCTATCCGGACTAGCTCCTACAATGAGCAGTTCTTC.

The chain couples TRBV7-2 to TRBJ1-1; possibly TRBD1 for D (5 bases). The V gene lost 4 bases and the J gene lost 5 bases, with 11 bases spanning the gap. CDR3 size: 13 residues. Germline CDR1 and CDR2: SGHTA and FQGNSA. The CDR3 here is CASSWVTDTEAFF. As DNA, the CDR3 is TGTGCCAGCAGCTGGGTGACAGATACTGAAGCTTTCTTT.

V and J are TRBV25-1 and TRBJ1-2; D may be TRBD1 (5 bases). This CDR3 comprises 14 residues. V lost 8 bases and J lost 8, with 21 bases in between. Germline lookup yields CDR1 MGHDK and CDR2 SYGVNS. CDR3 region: CASVDPQGIKGYTF. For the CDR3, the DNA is TGTGCCAGCGTAGACCCTCAGGGAATCAAGGGCTACACCTTC.

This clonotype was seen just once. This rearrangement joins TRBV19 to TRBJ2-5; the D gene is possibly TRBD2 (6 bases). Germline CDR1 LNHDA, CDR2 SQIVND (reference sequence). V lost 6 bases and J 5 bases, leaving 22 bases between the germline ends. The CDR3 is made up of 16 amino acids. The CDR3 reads CASSSTVRGKGETQYF. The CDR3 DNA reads TGTGCCAGTAGCTCGACCGTCCGGGGGAAGGGGGAGACCCAGTACTTC.

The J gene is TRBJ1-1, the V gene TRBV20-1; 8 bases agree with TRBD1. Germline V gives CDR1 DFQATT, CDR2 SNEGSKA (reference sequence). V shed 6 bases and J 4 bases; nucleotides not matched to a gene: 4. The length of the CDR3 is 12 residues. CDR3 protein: CSAWTGITEAFF. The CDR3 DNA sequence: TGCAGTGCGTGGACAGGGATCACTGAAGCTTTCTTT.

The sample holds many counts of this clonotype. The CDR3 DNA sequence: TGCGCCAGCAGCACTTTCGACAGGGGTAAGATGAAAGCTTTCTTT. The encoded protein is CASSTFDRGKMKAFF. J is TRBJ1-1 and V is TRBV5-1; 8 bases are shared with TRBD1. CDR3 length: 15 amino acids. V trimming: 4 bases; J trimming: 9 bases; junction bases outside the gene matches: 14. Per germline, CDR1 SGHRS and CDR2 YFSETQ.